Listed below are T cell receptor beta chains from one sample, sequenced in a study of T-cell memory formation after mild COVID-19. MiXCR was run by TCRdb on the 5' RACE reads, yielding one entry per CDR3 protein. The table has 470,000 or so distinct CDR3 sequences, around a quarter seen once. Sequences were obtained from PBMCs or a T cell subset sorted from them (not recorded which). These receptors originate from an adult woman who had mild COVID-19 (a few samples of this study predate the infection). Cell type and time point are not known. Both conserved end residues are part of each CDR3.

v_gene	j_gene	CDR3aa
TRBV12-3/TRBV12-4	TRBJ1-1	CASSLRGGRAFF
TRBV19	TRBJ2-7	CASSFEAGGSYEQYF
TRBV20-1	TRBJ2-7	CSAPWGGNVGEQYF
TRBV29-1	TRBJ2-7	CSVKQSGTAYEQYF
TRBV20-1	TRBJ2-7	CSARDPPGEDLQEQYF
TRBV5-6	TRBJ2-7	CASSLRLNGRGEQYF
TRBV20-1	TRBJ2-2	CSARASGNTGELFF
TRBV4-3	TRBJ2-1	CASSQDPSGRNEQFF
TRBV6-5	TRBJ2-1	CATAGGPGTKYNEQFF
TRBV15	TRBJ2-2	CATSRRGQGAGELFF
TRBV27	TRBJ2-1	CASSSEDSVGNEQFF
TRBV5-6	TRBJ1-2	CASSFGAQGSHYGYTF
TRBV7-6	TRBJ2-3	CASSLGAGATDTQYF
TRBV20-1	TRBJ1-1	CSARGGLDTEAFF
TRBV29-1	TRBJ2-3	CSVVWTGFDTQYF
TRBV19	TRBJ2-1	CASGDRENAYNEQFF
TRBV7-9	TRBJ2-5	CASSSGQGIETQYF
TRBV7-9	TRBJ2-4	CASSQIPAGLKAKNIQYF
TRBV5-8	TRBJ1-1	CASTRTGPTEAFF
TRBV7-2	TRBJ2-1	CASSFTSGVYNEQFF
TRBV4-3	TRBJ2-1	CASSLLAGGTGNEQFF
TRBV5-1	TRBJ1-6	CASSLEISDSPLHF
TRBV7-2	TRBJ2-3	CASSLRGLGTDTQYF
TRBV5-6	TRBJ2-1	CASSPDRGNGDEQFF
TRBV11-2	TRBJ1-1	CASSLTRVGTEAFF
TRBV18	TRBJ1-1	CASSPTAGTPNTEAFF
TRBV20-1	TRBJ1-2	CSASSGGDYGYTF
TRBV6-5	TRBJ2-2	CASSYRQNTGELFF
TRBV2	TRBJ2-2	CASSESRYTGELFF
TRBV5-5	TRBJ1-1	CASSGGGQGGTEAFF
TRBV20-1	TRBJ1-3	CSASRAFGNTIYF
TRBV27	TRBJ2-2	CASSLGGRLNTGELFF
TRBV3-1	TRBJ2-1	CASSQTPGLSNEQFF
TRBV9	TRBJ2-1	CASSDSGRAGNEQFF
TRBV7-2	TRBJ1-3	CASSSGPYSGNTIYF
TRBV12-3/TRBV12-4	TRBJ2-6	CASSPWQGGSGANVLTF
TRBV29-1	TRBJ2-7	CSVVDTGGSSYEQYF
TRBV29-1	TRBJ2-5	CSVAKGGRETQYF
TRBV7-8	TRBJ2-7	CASSPGGAQDEQYF
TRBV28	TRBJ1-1	CASSLVSGAFEAFF
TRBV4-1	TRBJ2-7	CASSQVGRIYEQYF
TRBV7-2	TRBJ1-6	CASSSYRGGTDSPLHF
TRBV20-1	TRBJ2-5	CSASKGQLGETQYF
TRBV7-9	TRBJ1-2	CASEDRGNGYTF
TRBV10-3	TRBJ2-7	CAISEFAQERGRRSYEQHF
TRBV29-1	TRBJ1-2	CSVFRQGGGYTF
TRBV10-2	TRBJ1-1	CASSDQGISGAFF
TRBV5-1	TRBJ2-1	CASRELAFYNEQFF
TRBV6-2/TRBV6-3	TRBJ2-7	CASSPRPAGEQYF
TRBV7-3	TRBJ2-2	CASSLTRTDGELFF
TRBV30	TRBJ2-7	CAWRGTGAYEQYF
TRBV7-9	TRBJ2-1	CASSVRTGRSYNEQFF
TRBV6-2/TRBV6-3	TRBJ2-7	CASGPGEAVPYEQYF
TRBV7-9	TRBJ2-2	CASSLKPGQGSTGELFF
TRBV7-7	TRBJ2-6	CASSSTTGAGANVLTF
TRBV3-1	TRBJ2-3	CASSQAGADTQYF
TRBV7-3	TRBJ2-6	CASSPGVTGANVLTF
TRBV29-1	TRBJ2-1	CSVRSGSLYNEQFF
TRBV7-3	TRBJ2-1	CASSLIYLDNEQFF
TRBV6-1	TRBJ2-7	CASYSYVMGLALTYEQYF